The 9 T cell receptor beta chains listed next were all sequenced from one sample in a study of naive and memory T cell subsets. Study conclusions and caveats: Naive repertoires, especially CD8, held a few larger clonotypes, possibly memory cells re-expressing CD45RA.

The beta constant-region primer was an equimolar mix of two oligonucleotides covering TRBC1 and TRBC2. Nested alpha and beta constant-region primers with the SP2 primer drove four PCR rounds on ligated cDNA. TCRdb independently ran MiXCR on the UMI-ligation and nested PCR reads; one entry per CDR3 protein. The data contain roughly 100,000 distinct CDR3 sequences, roughly 15% of them singletons. Their specific antigens are unknown. Source material: naive CD8+ T cells from blood. The receptors stem from a human donor in good health.

This clonotype was found a few times. The chain uses TRBV2 and TRBJ2-1; D not resolved. CDR1 SNHLY and CDR2 FYNNEI come from the germline V gene. This CDR3 contains 14 residues. Trimming pared 4 bases from V and 7 bases from J, leaving 14 bases between. The CDR3 loop is CASSAIEETNEQFF. The CDR3 bases are TGTGCCAGCAGTGCAATTGAAGAGACTAATGAGCAGTTCTTC.

The chain uses TRBV28 and TRBJ2-7, with unresolved D. The V gene's germline CDR1 is MDHEN and CDR2 SYDVKM. The V gene lost 7 bases and the J gene lost 0 bases, with 7 bases spanning the gap. CDR3 length: 12 amino acids. DNA of the CDR3: TGTGCCAGCACCGGCGTCTCCTACGAGCAGTACTTC. As protein: CASTGVSYEQYF.

The rearrangement links TRBV4-3 to TRBJ2-7; possible D gene TRBD2, 6 bases. With 1 base removed from V and 2 bases from J, the gap between germline ends came to 12 bases. CDR3 length: 15 amino acids. Germline-derived CDR1 and CDR2 are LGHNA and YSLEER. CDR3: CASSQASGETYEQYF. The CDR3, as DNA: TGCGCCAGCAGCCAAGCATCGGGAGAAACCTACGAGCAGTACTTC.

This clonotype was detected many times. The gene calls are TRBV2 and TRBJ1-5; TRBD1 agrees at 10 bases. The CDR3 sequence is 17 residues long. The V segment lost 1 base and the J segment 8 bases; nucleotides outside the gene matches: 11. Looked up from germline, CDR1 is SNHLY and CDR2 is FYNNEI. CDR3 in DNA: TGTGCCAGCAGTGAAGTTGAGACAGGGGGCTTAAATGAGCCCCAGCATTTT. Protein sequence: CASSEVETGGLNEPQHF.

This clonotype was picked up a small number of times. The chain links TRBV29-1 to TRBJ2-7; 7 bases fit TRBD1. CDR1 is SQVTM, CDR2 ANQGSEA, per germline. The CDR3 is 13 amino acids. Unmatched junction bases numbered 5, after V lost 6 bases and J lost 0 bases. The CDR3 loop is CSVTGAISYEQYF. DNA of the CDR3: TGCAGCGTCACAGGGGCCATCTCCTACGAGCAGTACTTC.

V and J are TRBV6-1 and TRBJ2-2; TRBD2 matches at 7 bases. The CDR3 runs 14 residues. V shed 1 base, J shed 6 bases, and the junction held 2 bases outside the gene matches. Germline CDR1 MNHNS, CDR2 SASEGT. The CDR3, as DNA: TGTGCCAGCAGTGAAGGGACTAGGCCCGGGGAGCTGTTTTTT. Protein sequence: CASSEGTRPGELFF.

For this clonotype: A read error is likely, as this CDR3 ends without the conserved phenylalanine or tryptophan. The chain employs TRBV15 and TRBJ2-3; TRBD1 is a possible D gene (6 bases). Germline V gene sequence: CDR1 LNHNV, CDR2 YYDKDF (reference sequence). Trimming stripped 5 bases from V and 2 bases from J, with 17 bases between. This CDR3 region has 16 residues. The CDR3 sequence: CATSAPGRGNTDTQYS. The DNA for the CDR3 is TGTGCCACCAGCGCTCCCGGTAGGGGGAACACAGATACGCAGTATTCT.

The chain joins TRBV14 to TRBJ1-1; no clear D. Trimming shortened V by 4 bases and J by 4 bases, and 10 bases separated the two germline ends. In germline, CDR1 is SGHDN, CDR2 FVKESK. This CDR3 contains 13 residues. The CDR3 nucleotides read TGTGCCAGCAGCCCCCGAGGTCCCACTGAAGCTTTCTTT. Translation: CASSPRGPTEAFF.

This clonotype has just a few counts. The chain combines TRBV10-2 with TRBJ1-3; D gene unclear. Germline assignment: CDR1 WSHSY and CDR2 SAAADI. The CDR3 is made up of 15 amino acids. V lost 5 bases, J lost 0 bases, and 11 bases lay in between. The CDR3 DNA is TGCGCCAGCAGTATCACGGGAACCTCTGGAAACACCATATATTTT. This sequence encodes CASSITGTSGNTIYF.